Presented here are 2 T cell receptor beta chains from one specimen sequenced in a study of T cells in women clearing cervical HPV infection. Some clones are missing from TCRdb's copy, which holds only in-frame ones; the method was immunoSEQ multiplex PCR. The sample's table shows tens of thousands of clones. The sample was blood buffy coat. These receptors all stem from a woman between 18 and 70 years old with a cervical HPV16 infection that either progressed to CIN3+ or cleared (not recorded which).

The part of the CDR3 DNA that was read is TGCAGTGCTAGTTACCGGACAGGGGATAATTCACCA. As protein: CSASYRTGDNSP. In full, the CDR3 reads CSASYRTGDNSPLFF. The V gene is TRBV20-1, the J gene TRBJ1-4; 9 positions match TRBD1. The CDR3 end is not reached by the read, which stops 3 residues before it; the germline J gene fills it in. Germline-derived CDR1 and CDR2 are DFQATT and SNEGSKA (reference sequence). The CDR3 is made up of 15 amino acids.

On this clone itself: The sequence runs out 3 residues before the end of the CDR3; the remainder is reconstructed from the germline J gene. The V call is TRBV5-1, the J call TRBJ2-1; 12 nucleotides line up with TRBD2. The CDR3 extends over 20 amino acids. V dropped 5 bases and J dropped 7; count of bases not matched to a gene: 22. In germline, CDR1 is SGHRS, CDR2 YFSETQ. The CDR3 sequence: CASRSGRLAGALVVENEQFF. CDR3 bases read: TGCGCCAGCAGGTCCGGAAGACTAGCGGGGGCCCTGGTGGTAGAAAATGAG.